This TCR beta chain comes out of a study of T cell responses to AZD1222 COVID-19 vaccine. Whole-study results and caveats: Clonal diversity may have been underestimated, and the donors were mostly white British, with more females than males. Epitopes outside B.1.351 and B.1.1.7 mutated regions reportedly drew nearly half of spike TCRs. Repertoire sampling happened only post peak T cell response.

TCRdb keeps only in-frame clones here, not all; method: immunoSEQ multiplex PCR. The table lists about 48,000 clones, 70% to 90% of them singletons. This clone was seen only a few times. Its antigen remains unknown. Germline V lookup: CDR1 SGDLS, CDR2 YYNGEE. This CDR3 comprises 11 residues. V gave up 5 bases and J gave up 7 bases, with 8 bases separating them. This chain links TRBV9 with TRBJ2-3; D unclear. Sequencing was performed on peripheral blood, taken 28 days after the second AZD1222 dose. The sequence was obtained from an adult who received the AZD1222 COVID-19 vaccine. CDR3 region: CASSAAHTQYF. CDR3 nucleotide sequence: TGTGCCAGCAGTGCCGCCCATACGCAGTATTTT. The entire variable domain, with the rest obtained from reference TRBV9 and TRBJ2-3, is as follows: DSGVTQTPKHLITATGQRVTLRCSPRSGDLSVYWYQQSLDQGLQFLIQYYNGEERAKGNILERFSAQQFPDLHSELNLSSLELGDSALYFCASSAAHTQYFGPGTRLTVL.